These T cell receptor beta chains were read from a single sample in a study of T-cell reconstitution after alpha-beta-depleted transplantation in children. TCRdb re-analysed the PCR reads in MiXCR, keeping a single row per CDR3 protein. The table includes 250,000 to 300,000 distinct CDR3 sequences, around a tenth detected once. The sequencing used PBMCs, collected before TCRalphabeta/CD19-depleted stem cell transplant. These receptors all stem from a boy less than two years old with acute myeloid leukemia, due to receive a stem cell transplant. The CDR3 runs from the conserved cysteine through the conserved F or W. The order of the fields is J gene, clone size, V gene, CDR3 length, D gene, CDR3 DNA, CDR3 protein. D genes are given only for firm matches. Not every row has a clone size; where given, it reads once, few, many or a size class.

>TRBJ1-5|NA|TRBV2|14|NA
TGTGCCAGCACCGAACCAGGTAGGAGACAGCCCCAGCATTTT
CASTEPGRRQPQHF
>TRBJ1-1|many|TRBV27|14|NA
TGTGCCAGCAGTTTCCGTGGCGGGGACACTGAAGCTTTCTTT
CASSFRGGDTEAFF
>TRBJ1-4|few|TRBV19|14|NA
TGTGCCAGTAGTATTGCCGTTGGGGAGTCCTTAAGGTTTTTT
CASSIAVGESLRFF
>TRBJ1-4|NA|TRBV7-6|14|TRBD1
TGTGCCAGCAGCTTAGAGACAGGGTTTGAAAAACTGTTTTTT
CASSLETGFEKLFF
>TRBJ2-7|NA|TRBV6-5|16|TRBD1
TGTGCCAGCAGTACTTTACGGGACAGGGGGAGGAACGAGCAGTACTTC
CASSTLRDRGRNEQYF
>TRBJ2-1|many|TRBV5-1|16|TRBD2
TGCGCCAGCAGCGAAAATAGCGGGAGACCGTACAATGAGCAGTTCTTC
CASSENSGRPYNEQFF
>TRBJ2-1|many|TRBV7-2|14|NA
TGTGCCAGCAGCTTAGTGGTGGGGTACAATGAGCAGTTCTTC
CASSLVVGYNEQFF
>TRBJ2-7|many|TRBV12-3/TRBV12-4|14|NA
TGTGCCAGCAGTTTCGGGCAGGGAACCTACGAGCAGTACTTC
CASSFGQGTYEQYF
>TRBJ2-1|many|TRBV4-3|11|NA
TGCGCCAGCAGGTCGGGAAATGAGCAGTTCTTC
CASRSGNEQFF
>TRBJ2-2|NA|TRBV5-1|13|NA
TGCGCCAGCAGCTGGGGCGCGACCGGGGAGCTGTTTTTT
CASSWGATGELFF
>TRBJ2-2|many|TRBV2|17|TRBD1
TGTGCCAGCAGTGCCGACAGGGTGGGGGTAAACACCGGGGAGCTGTTTTTT
CASSADRVGVNTGELFF